The 6 T cell receptor beta chains reported below all come from one sample, sequenced in a study of T cells in localized non-small cell lung cancer. Sequencing was performed with immunoSEQ multiplex PCR; in TCRdb, only in-frame clones are kept and a portion is missing. The sample lists about 72,000 clones; approximately 84% were seen once. This sample comprised peripheral blood, obtained before any cancer treatment. These TCRs come from a female donor of 60 years or more with stage I lung adenocarcinoma.

The chain recombines TRBV4-1 with TRBJ2-5; 10 bases agree with TRBD2. Per the germline V gene, CDR1 is MGHRA and CDR2 is YSYEKL. CDR3 length: 16 residues. Trimming at V came to 0 bases and at J to 1 base, leaving 2 bases not matched to a gene. The CDR3 DNA reads as TGCGCCAGCAGCCAAGATCCTAGCGGGGGCCAAGAGACCCAGTACTTC. It translates to CASSQDPSGGQETQYF.

This chain joins TRBV11-2 and TRBJ1-3; D remains ambiguous. CDR1 and CDR2 (germline): SGHAT, FQNNGV. Trimming cost V 0 bases and J 0 bases, with 9 bases left between them. The length of the CDR3 is 16 residues. The chain's CDR3 is CASSLDGGNSGNTIYF. The CDR3 DNA reads as TGTGCCAGCAGCTTAGATGGTGGAAACTCTGGAAACACCATATATTTT.

Here the CDR3 reads CASSLTANTEAFF. The CDR3 nucleotides are TGTGCCAGCAGTTTAACAGCGAACACTGAAGCTTTCTTT. V is TRBV28 and J is TRBJ1-1; D is unclear. With 2 bases removed from V and 1 base from J, the gap between germline ends came to 5 bases. CDR1 is MDHEN and CDR2 is SYDVKM in the germline V gene. The CDR3 is made up of 13 amino acids.

The chain employs TRBV5-1 and TRBJ2-7, with 12 bases matching TRBD1. The CDR3 is 15 residues long. V was pared by 0 bases and J by 6 bases, with 4 bases of the junction left unmatched. Germline CDR1 reads SGHRS; CDR2 reads YFSETQ. The CDR3 region has the DNA TGCGCCAGCAGCTTGGATGGGACAGGGGGCTTCGAGCAGTACTTC. Its translation is CASSLDGTGGFEQYF.

The rearrangement joins TRBV4-1 to TRBJ1-1; TRBD1 matches 7 bases. The CDR3 sequence is 15 residues long. The junction had 6 bases not matched to a gene; V was cut back by 0 bases and J by 5 bases. In germline, CDR1 is MGHRA, CDR2 YSYEKL. CDR3 DNA sequence: TGCGCCAGCAGCCAAGATGGGCCGGGACAGACTGAAGCTTTCTTT. Its protein is CASSQDGPGQTEAFF.

This clone has a handful of counts. The V gene is TRBV13, the J gene TRBJ2-5; 9 bases align to TRBD1. CDR3 length: 15 amino acids. The V gene end was trimmed by 1 base and the J gene end by 5 bases; junction bases not matched to a gene: 5. Germline CDR1 is PRHDT and CDR2 is FYEKMQ (reference sequence). CDR3 DNA sequence: TGTGCCAGCAGCTTAGATGGGACAGGGAGGGAGACCCAGTACTTC. It is translated as CASSLDGTGRETQYF.